This T cell receptor (beta chain) appears in the sequencing data of a study of blood T cell repertoires in COVID-19. Study summary: From the United States, Italy and Spain came samples of acute and convalescent COVID-19. Sources were T cells, B-cell-depleted T cells, or PBMCs; the material itself was cDNA or gDNA.

The CDR3 loop spans 17 amino acids. V lost 4 bases, J lost 2 bases, and 8 bases stayed unmatched. Germline V CDR1 and CDR2: SEHNR, FQNEAQ (reference sequence). Per the study methods: Reference gene primer amplification gave estimated nucleated cell counts. This table comes from immunoSEQ multiplex PCR, and its TCRdb copy is limited to in-frame clones, with some not included. The V and J calls and clone size come from that table; D and trimming were worked out from the DNA. Here the sample spans around 120,000 clones, 88% being singletons. Sequencing input: peripheral blood. V gene TRBV7-9 combines with J gene TRBJ1-3; 10 nucleotides align to TRBD1. This clonotype originated in a woman aged 45-59 years with active or convalescent COVID-19. CDR3 amino acids: CASSSLRTGGAGNTIYF. The CDR3 coding sequence is TGTGCCAGCAGCTCATTGAGGACAGGGGGTGCTGGAAACACCATATATTTT.